A selection of T cell receptor beta chains follows, all from one sample in a study of human T cells and chemical hapten exposure. In TCRdb, the RACE reads were re-called with MiXCR into one record per CDR3 protein. The sample includes about 130,000 distinct CDR3 sequences, approximately 9% of them seen just once. The sample was whole blood. Source of these receptors: a male donor in good health. Some clones in this sample may be carry-over from other donors' samples. Each CDR3 is given with its conserved first and last residue. D genes are given only for firm matches. A clone size is listed for some rows: how often the clone was seen (once, few, many), or a class if it is expanded.

abundance	j_gene	d_gene	v_gene	CDR3aa	CDR3nt
NA	TRBJ2-2	TRBD1	TRBV19	CASFGQGGTGELFF	TGTGCCAGTTTCGGACAGGGAGGTACCGGGGAGCTGTTTTTT
NA	TRBJ2-3	NA	TRBV5-4	CASSSGGVYLTDTQYF	TGTGCCAGCAGCAGCGGAGGGGTTTACCTCACAGATACGCAGTATTTT
few	TRBJ1-4	NA	TRBV20-1	CSALTPPTNEKLFF	TGCAGTGCTTTGACACCTCCAACTAATGAAAAACTGTTTTTT
NA	TRBJ2-5	NA	TRBV5-1	CASSLVGSQEGAQYF	TGCGCCAGCAGCTTAGTTGGGAGCCAGGAGGGGGCCCAGTACTTC
NA	TRBJ2-1	NA	TRBV11-1	CASSLADTSLNEQFF	TGTGCCAGCAGCTTAGCGGACACCTCCCTCAATGAGCAGTTCTTC
NA	TRBJ2-7	NA	TRBV5-1	CASSHRQNYEQYF	TGCGCCAGCAGCCACCGACAGAACTACGAGCAGTACTTC
few	TRBJ1-4	NA	TRBV9	CASSVGGTNEKLFF	TGTGCCAGCAGCGTAGGGGGAACTAATGAAAAACTGTTTTTT
many	TRBJ2-3	NA	TRBV7-8	CASSLTVSSTDTQYF	TGTGCCAGCAGCCTGACAGTCTCTAGCACAGATACGCAGTATTTT
few	TRBJ1-2	NA	TRBV7-2	CASSLGGSNYGYTF	TGTGCCAGCAGCTTAGGAGGGAGTAACTATGGCTACACCTTC
few	TRBJ2-1	TRBD2	TRBV12-3/TRBV12-4	CASSGDRGVSYNEQFF	TGTGCCAGCAGTGGGGACCGGGGGGTATCCTACAATGAGCAGTTCTTC
many	TRBJ1-1	NA	TRBV7-9	CASSLSVIEAFF	TGTGCCAGCAGTTTATCCGTCATTGAAGCTTTCTTT
NA	TRBJ2-4	NA	TRBV29-1	CSVESSKAIQYF	TGCAGCGTTGAGTCTAGTAAGGCCATTCAGTACTTC
NA	TRBJ2-3	NA	TRBV6-6	CASSYIRSDSTDTQYF	TGTGCCAGCAGTTACATACGATCCGATAGCACAGATACGCAGTATTTT
many	TRBJ1-2	NA	TRBV20-1	CSARDGTGSGYGYTF	TGCAGTGCTAGAGATGGTACAGGGAGTGGTTATGGCTACACCTTC
many	TRBJ1-6	TRBD1	TRBV20-1	CSAQPPQGAYSPLHF	TGCAGTGCTCAGCCCCCCCAGGGGGCTTATTCACCCCTCCACTTT
NA	TRBJ2-7	NA	TRBV6-5	CASRDTGDSYEQYF	TGTGCCAGCAGGGACACGGGGGACTCCTACGAGCAGTACTTC
few	TRBJ1-1	TRBD1	TRBV5-1	CASSTTGALNTEAFF	TGCGCCAGCAGCACAACAGGGGCACTGAACACTGAAGCTTTCTTT